The 18 T cell receptor beta chains given below trace back to one sample, sequenced in a study of CD8 T cells in Susac syndrome. Random hexamers were used to reverse transcribe the RNA input (about 0.45 to 1 ug). TCRdb passed the immunoSEQ multiplex PCR reads through MiXCR, listing each CDR3 protein once. The sample yields 400,000 to 550,000 distinct CDR3 sequences, about 85% seen once. What was sequenced was CD8+ T cells from PBMCs. These receptors came from a human donor with multiple sclerosis.

The chain employs TRBV12-3 or TRBV12-4 and TRBJ1-2; 9 bases agree with TRBD1. CDR3 length: 14 residues. The V and J ends lost 7 bases and 6 bases, in that order; junction bases with no gene match: 9. The CDR3, as DNA: TGTGCCAGCACCCGGACAGGGGAGAGAGATGGCTACACCTTC. Translated: CASTRTGERDGYTF.

About this clonotype itself: Its ends do not fully match the called genes, so a read error is possible. This rearrangement joins TRBV19 to TRBJ1-1, with TRBD1 as a possible D gene (6 bases). Germline values: CDR1 LNHDA, CDR2 SQIVND (reference sequence). The CDR3 length is 12 residues. The CDR3 DNA is TGTGCGAGTATAGGGGGACCCGGTGAAGCTTTCTTT. It specifies CASIGGPGEAFF.

The genes are TRBV4-1 and TRBJ2-3; TRBD2 might be the D (6 bases). The CDR3 has 17 amino acids. V was pared by 0 bases and J by 2 bases, with 15 bases between. Germline-derived CDR1 and CDR2 are MGHRA and YSYEKL. The CDR3 reads CASSQDMLARPTDTQYF. CDR3 sequence (DNA): TGCGCCAGCAGCCAAGATATGCTAGCGAGGCCCACAGATACGCAGTATTTT.

V usage is TRBV30 and J usage is TRBJ1-1; 9 bases agree with TRBD1. J gave up 6 bases and V 4 bases, and 6 bases lay outside the gene matches. CDR1 GTSNPN and CDR2 SVGIG come from the germline V gene (reference sequence). The length of the CDR3 is 13 residues. CDR3 sequence: CAWNTGGVAEAFF. In DNA form, the CDR3 reads TGTGCCTGGAATACAGGGGGCGTAGCTGAAGCTTTCTTT. Together with reference TRBV30 and TRBJ1-1, the CDR3 gives the full variable domain: SQTIHQWPATLVQPVGSPLSLECTVEGTSNPNLYWYRQAAGRGLQLLFYSVGIGQISSEVPQNLSASRPQDRQFILSSKKLLLSDSGFYLCAWNTGGVAEAFFGQGTRLTVV.

This clonotype was detected only once. V and J are TRBV4-1 and TRBJ1-2; 12 nucleotides line up with TRBD1. From germline, CDR1 is MGHRA and CDR2 YSYEKL. This CDR3 has 19 residues. Unmatched junction bases numbered 16, after V lost 2 bases and J lost 6 bases. The CDR3 DNA follows: TGCGCCAGCAGCCAAACCTTCGGGACAGGGGGCTTATATACGGATGGCTACACCTTC. Encoded protein: CASSQTFGTGGLYTDGYTF.

This clonotype was seen only once. This chain joins TRBV11-2 and TRBJ2-1; TRBD1 matches at 7 bases. Germline trimming cut 0 bases from V and 5 bases from J; bases unmatched to any gene: 4. From germline, CDR1 is SGHAT and CDR2 FQNNGV. The CDR3 consists of 15 residues. The CDR3 loop is CASSLDYTGDNEQFF. CDR3 DNA sequence: TGTGCCAGCAGCTTAGATTATACAGGGGACAATGAGCAGTTCTTC.

The V call is TRBV30, the J call TRBJ1-1; D not resolved. The germline V gene encodes CDR1 GTSNPN and CDR2 SVGIG (reference sequence). This CDR3 spans 12 amino acids. Trimming pared 4 bases from V and 5 bases from J, leaving 11 bases between. This CDR3 is CAWTPLGTEAFF. The CDR3 DNA follows: TGTGCCTGGACCCCATTGGGGACTGAAGCTTTCTTT.

CDR3 protein: CASSYWVGNTGELFF. The CDR3 nucleotides are TGTGCCAGCAGTTATTGGGTGGGAAACACCGGGGAGCTGTTTTTT. The rearrangement uses TRBV6-5 and TRBJ2-2; no definite D call. CDR1 and CDR2 from the germline V gene are MNHEY and SVGAGI. V was shortened by 3 bases and J by 2 bases, with 10 bases between the two germline ends. This CDR3 is built from 15 residues.

The chain employs TRBV3-1 and TRBJ2-1; D is tentatively TRBD1 or TRBD2 (5 bases each). CDR1 and CDR2 (germline): LGHDT, YNNKEL (reference sequence). Trimming took 5 bases from V and 9 from J, leaving 14 bases between them. CDR3 length equals 13 residues. The CDR3 loop is CASSSWGRREQFF. CDR3 coding DNA: TGTGCCAGCAGCTCTTGGGGACGGCGTGAGCAGTTCTTC.

The chain links TRBV7-9 to TRBJ1-1; D call uncertain. The CDR3 spans 17 residues. Germline CDR1 and CDR2: SEHNR and FQNEAQ (reference sequence). V was cut by 1 base and J by 0 bases, with 15 bases left in between. In nucleotides, the CDR3 is TGTGCCAGCAGCTTAGTCGAACGGGCGGCCATGAACACTGAAGCTTTCTTT. Its protein is CASSLVERAAMNTEAFF.

This clonotype turned up a few times. The chain links TRBV27 to TRBJ2-1; D is perhaps TRBD1 (6 bases). Germline V gene lookup returns CDR1 MNHEY and CDR2 SMNVEV (reference sequence). The CDR3 length is 15 residues. Between the trimmed V and J ends, which lost 3 bases and 4 bases, there was a span of 13 bases. CDR3 region: CASSFTGPPYNEQFF. The DNA of the CDR3 is TGTGCCAGCAGTTTTACAGGGCCTCCTTACAATGAGCAGTTCTTC.

This clonotype showed up just once. The rearrangement joins TRBV12-3 or TRBV12-4 to TRBJ2-2; unclear D gene. The CDR3 has 16 amino acids. V dropped 6 bases and J dropped 2 bases, with 16 bases sitting between them. The DNA of the CDR3 is TGTGCCAGCAGCCCATGGGCCGAAACAAACACCGGGGAGCTGTTTTTT. Protein product: CASSPWAETNTGELFF.

This clonotype came up a few times. The V gene is TRBV7-9, the J gene TRBJ2-2; possible D gene TRBD2, 7 bases. This CDR3 is 14 amino acids long. Germline V CDR1 and CDR2: SEHNR, FQNEAQ (reference sequence). The V end was cut by 5 bases, the J end by 3 bases, with 10 bases between. CDR3 residues: CASSPGGYTGELFF. CDR3 in DNA: TGTGCCAGCAGCCCGGGGGGCTACACCGGGGAGCTGTTTTTT.

The gene calls are TRBV4-1 and TRBJ1-2, with D tentatively TRBD1 (5 bases). CDR3 size: 13 residues. The V end was cut by 8 bases, the J end by 6 bases, with 16 bases between. Germline V CDR1 and CDR2: MGHRA, YSYEKL. Written as DNA, the CDR3 is TGCGCCAGCTTATTCAGGGTTATCGATGGCTACACCTTC. Its translation: CASLFRVIDGYTF.

The genes are TRBV27 and TRBJ1-2; 7 bases are a match to TRBD1. The CDR3 is 15 amino acids. Germline CDR1 and CDR2: MNHEY and SMNVEV (reference sequence). Trimming cost V 5 bases and J 3 bases; bases outside gene matches: 9. CDR3 sequence (DNA): TGTGCCAGCAGTCCTATCCACGGACAGGACTATGGCTACACCTTC. Amino acid sequence: CASSPIHGQDYGYTF.

The rearrangement uses TRBV2 and TRBJ1-3, with a weak D call TRBD1 (5 bases). In germline, CDR1 is SNHLY, CDR2 FYNNEI. V was clipped by 10 bases and J by 2 bases, with 21 bases between them. The CDR3 is made up of 16 amino acids. The CDR3 coding sequence is TGTGCCACCATGACCGGTAGGGACCCCACTGGAAACACCATATATTTT. Protein product: CATMTGRDPTGNTIYF.

The chain recombines TRBV7-9 with TRBJ1-2; 12 positions match TRBD1. The germline CDR1 and CDR2 sequences are SEHNR and FQNEAQ (reference sequence). V lost 0 bases, J lost 7 bases, and 3 bases stayed unmatched. The CDR3 spans 15 residues. The CDR3 nucleotides are TGTGCCAGCAGCTTAGCGTGGGACAGGGGGCCTGGCTACACCTTC. This encodes CASSLAWDRGPGYTF.

The gene calls are TRBV27 and TRBJ2-1; the match to TRBD2 covers 12 bases. V dropped 6 bases and J dropped 9; count of bases not matched to a gene: 6. The CDR3 totals 14 residues. Germline lookup yields CDR1 MNHEY and CDR2 SMNVEV (reference sequence). The CDR3 DNA follows: TGTGCCAGCAGCCCAGGACTAGCGGGAACTGAGCAGTTCTTC. It yields the protein CASSPGLAGTEQFF.